The entry below gives a single T cell receptor (beta chain) sequence along with its context. The target antigen is unknown. The protocol was immunoSEQ multiplex PCR, while the TCRdb copy is restricted to in-frame clones and leaves out a portion. The sample consists of some 150,000 clones, 88% of them appearing once. The V gene's germline CDR1 is LGHNA and CDR2 YSLEER. Trimming took 0 bases from V and 6 from J, leaving 12 bases between them. The CDR3 has 15 amino acids. These data originate in a study of T cell responses to AZD1222 COVID-19 vaccine. Study-wide points: Donors were chiefly white British, with a greater number of females, and clonal diversity was perhaps underestimated. Just a handful of people given AZD1222 tested seropositive at baseline. Unmutated regions of variants are reportedly targeted by nearly half of spike-specific TCRs.

This chain joins TRBV4-3 and TRBJ2-1; possibly TRBD2 for D (5 bases). Source: peripheral blood, taken 28 days after the second AZD1222 dose. The origin of this receptor is an adult who received the AZD1222 COVID-19 vaccine. In DNA, the CDR3 is TGCGCCAGCAGCCAAGATTCCCGGGGAACCAATGAGCAGTTCTTC. Amino acids: CASSQDSRGTNEQFF.